This entry lists 28 T cell receptor beta chains sequenced from one sample in a study of blood T cells in healthy people across ages. Using a J-beta primer mix together with a sample-barcoded 5' primer, a second PCR was run for about 6 to 12 cycles. TCRdb processed the 5' RACE reads anew with MiXCR; each CDR3 protein has one entry. Counted here are 1.5 million to 2 million distinct CDR3 sequences, around 40% occurring once; the ten biggest clones make up roughly 24%. Specimen: blood. Receptors originate from a human donor in good health.

V usage is TRBV27 and J usage is TRBJ1-2; D gene unclear. The V end was cut by 3 bases, the J end by 3 bases, with 11 bases between. Germline V CDR1 and CDR2: MNHEY, SMNVEV (reference sequence). The CDR3 spans 14 residues. CDR3 DNA: TGTGCCAGCAGTTTTTTTTTGGGAGACTATGGCTACACCTTC. The encoded protein is CASSFFLGDYGYTF.

The chain has TRBV29-1 and TRBJ2-1, with TRBD1 identical over 8 bases. V dropped 8 bases and J dropped 0; count of bases not matched to a gene: 12. The germline V gene has CDR1 SQVTM and CDR2 ANQGSEA. The CDR3 totals 16 residues. The CDR3 sequence: CSTRGQEPSSYNEQFF. DNA of the CDR3: TGCAGCACTAGGGGACAGGAACCGAGCTCCTACAATGAGCAGTTCTTC.

This clonotype was recorded a few times. An end of the junction differs from the germline gene, which may be a read error. This chain uses TRBV9 with TRBJ2-3; D call uncertain. The CDR3 is 11 residues long. Germline V lookup: CDR1 SGDLS, CDR2 YYNGEE. CDR3 protein: CASSVGDMQYF. As DNA, the CDR3 is TGTGCCAGCAGCGTTGGGGATATGCAGTATTTT.

This clonotype was recorded a few times. The chain employs TRBV29-1 and TRBJ1-2, with D maybe TRBD1 (5 bases). This CDR3 spans 13 amino acids. Germline CDR1 reads SQVTM; CDR2 reads ANQGSEA. Deletions cut 3 bases from V and 4 bases from J, with 12 bases between. CDR3 region: CSVEGREGYGYTF. The CDR3 DNA follows: TGCAGCGTTGAGGGCAGGGAGGGCTATGGCTACACCTTC. The full variable domain, in which reference TRBV29-1 and TRBJ1-2 provide the parts outside the CDR3, is SAVISQKPSRDICQRGTSLTIQCQVDSQVTMMFWYRQQPGQSLTLIATANQGSEATYESGFVIDKFPISRPNLTFSTLTVSNMSPEDSSIYLCSVEGREGYGYTFGSGTRLTVV.

About this clonotype itself: The junction differs from germline at one of its ends, possibly a read error. V and J are TRBV29-1 and TRBJ2-7; D is perhaps TRBD1 or TRBD2 (7 bases each). Germline loops: CDR1 SQVTM, CDR2 ANQGSEA. The CDR3 totals 14 residues. The CDR3, as DNA: TGCAGCGTGGCGAACAGGGGACTACCCTACGAGCGGTACTTC. This translates into CSVANRGLPYERYF.

The chain employs TRBV6-5 and TRBJ2-1; maybe TRBD2 (6 bases). Trimming shortened V by 0 bases and J by 0 bases, and 12 bases separated the two germline ends. The CDR3 spans 17 residues. Germline V gene sequence: CDR1 MNHEY, CDR2 SVGAGI. CDR3 region: CASSYSSGGTSYNEQFF. The CDR3 DNA is TGTGCCAGCAGTTACTCGAGCGGCGGGACCTCCTACAATGAGCAGTTCTTC.

On this clonotype: Being one base from a much bigger clone, this may be a read error. The gene calls are TRBV12-3 or TRBV12-4 and TRBJ1-1; D is perhaps TRBD1 (6 bases). The CDR3 totals 13 residues. The CDR3 sequence is CVSSQGRDTEAFF. CDR3 sequence (DNA): TGTGTCAGTTCCCAGGGGCGCGACACTGAAGCTTTCTTT.

This clonotype was seen more than once but under ten times. This chain connects TRBV12-3 or TRBV12-4 to TRBJ1-5; TRBD1 matches at 7 bases. Trimming took 3 bases from V and 6 from J; bases not matched to a gene: 2. The CDR3 spans 13 residues. The CDR3 DNA follows: TGTGCCAGCAGTTTCGACAGGGTTCAGCCCCAGCATTTT. Its translation is CASSFDRVQPQHF.

This clonotype was detected only a few times. V gene TRBV20-1 combines with J gene TRBJ1-2; 7 positions match TRBD1. This CDR3 comprises 13 residues. V shed 0 bases, J shed 8 bases, and the junction held 6 bases outside the gene matches. Germline CDR1 is DFQATT and CDR2 is SNEGSKA (reference sequence). CDR3 sequence: CSARDQTGRGYTF. In DNA, the CDR3 is TGCAGTGCTAGAGATCAGACAGGGCGAGGCTACACCTTC.

About this clonotype: An end of the junction does not agree with germline; a read error may underlie this. This chain joins TRBV15 and TRBJ2-7, with 9 bases matching TRBD2. Per the germline V gene, CDR1 is LNHNV and CDR2 is YYDKDF (reference sequence). This CDR3 has 13 amino acids. The CDR3 loop is CTTGTSLSYEQYF. Written as DNA, the CDR3 is TGTACCACCGGGACTAGCTTATCCTACGAGCAGTACTTC. The variable domain in full, completed from reference TRBV15 and TRBJ2-7, reads DAMVIQNPRYQVTQFGKPVTLSCSQTLNHNVMYWYQQKSSQAPKLLFHYYDKDFNNEADTPDNFQSRRPNTSFCFLDIRSPGLGDTAMYLCTTGTSLSYEQYFGPGTRLTVT.

V gene TRBV7-9 combines with J gene TRBJ2-5; D ambiguous. Germline CDR1 is SEHNR and CDR2 is FQNEAQ (reference sequence). V was cut by 5 bases and J by 2 bases, with 12 bases left in between. The CDR3 spans 14 residues. This chain's CDR3 is CASSRFGRQETQYF. The DNA of the CDR3 is TGTGCCAGCAGCCGTTTTGGCAGGCAAGAGACCCAGTACTTC.

The chain employs TRBV28 and TRBJ1-3, with TRBD1 matching 8 bases. Losses at the gene ends were 7 bases for V and 0 bases for J; bases not matched to a gene: 5. CDR1 MDHEN and CDR2 SYDVKM come from the germline V gene. The CDR3 consists of 15 residues. For the CDR3, the DNA is TGTGCCAGCACCGGACAGGGTATCTCTGGAAACACCATATATTTT. Protein product: CASTGQGISGNTIYF.

This chain links TRBV5-1 with TRBJ2-5; TRBD1 agrees at 8 bases. The CDR3 is 16 amino acids. Per germline, CDR1 SGHRS and CDR2 YFSETQ. Germline trimming cut 4 bases from V and 1 base from J; bases unmatched to any gene: 9. The CDR3 DNA sequence: TGCGCCAGCAGCGACGCCCAGGGGGCACCCCAAGAGACCCAGTACTTC. It yields the protein CASSDAQGAPQETQYF.

A remark on this clonotype: One junction end disagrees with the germline gene, perhaps due to a read error. This chain joins TRBV20-1 and TRBJ2-5; D is unclear. The V gene's germline CDR1 is DFQATT and CDR2 SNEGSKA (reference sequence). The CDR3 sequence is 14 residues long. The CDR3 reads CSARAHNAQEAQYF. For the CDR3, the DNA is TGCAGTGCTAGGGCCCACAATGCTCAAGAGGCCCAGTACTTC.

This clonotype has just a few counts. The genes are TRBV29-1 and TRBJ2-7; D is unclear. The CDR3 runs to 13 residues. The germline gives CDR1 SQVTM, CDR2 ANQGSEA. Trimming cost V 4 bases and J 0 bases, with 10 bases left between them. CDR3 nucleotide sequence: TGCAGCGTTGGTGTGGCCAGCTCCTACGAGCAGTACTTC. Translated, it gives CSVGVASSYEQYF.

This chain uses TRBV9 with TRBJ2-2, with D possibly matching TRBD1 (5 bases). This CDR3 has 15 residues. Germline loops: CDR1 SGDLS, CDR2 YYNGEE. Trimming took off 0 bases at V and 2 bases at J, with 8 bases between the two ends. Written as DNA, the CDR3 is TGTGCCAGCAGCGTAGGGGGCTCCAACACCGGGGAGCTGTTTTTT. The encoded protein is CASSVGGSNTGELFF.

The V gene is TRBV7-9, the J gene TRBJ1-1, with D uncertain. The CDR3 totals 15 residues. Germline V CDR1 and CDR2: SEHNR, FQNEAQ (reference sequence). Trimming removed 2 bases at V and 3 bases at J, with 13 bases between. CDR3 loop: CASSLKQPVDTEAFF. CDR3 nucleotides: TGTGCCAGCAGCTTAAAACAGCCAGTGGACACTGAAGCTTTCTTT.

This clonotype has a handful of counts. V is TRBV7-2 and J is TRBJ1-2; the match to TRBD1 covers 10 bases. The CDR3 consists of 14 residues. CDR1 is SGHTA, CDR2 FQGNSA, per germline. V lost 6 bases, J lost 8 bases, and 9 bases stayed unmatched. CDR3 sequence (DNA): TGTGCCAGCAGTTCCCGACAGGGGGCGGGAGGCTACACCTTC. This codes for CASSSRQGAGGYTF.

This clonotype was observed a single time. The chain couples TRBV2 to TRBJ1-1; D is undetermined. Trimming left V 2 bases short and J 0 bases short, with 10 bases between. This CDR3 region has 15 residues. Germline V gene data show CDR1 as SNHLY and CDR2 as FYNNEI. The CDR3 bases are TGTGCCAGCAGTGAACCAGAGAACATGAACACTGAAGCTTTCTTT. It yields the protein CASSEPENMNTEAFF. Full variable domain (rest looked up from reference TRBV2 and TRBJ1-1): EPEVTQTPSHQVTQMGQEVILRCVPISNHLYFYWYRQILGQKVEFLVSFYNNEISEKSEIFDDQFSVERPDGSNFTLKIRSTKLEDSAMYFCASSEPENMNTEAFFGQGTRLTVV.

This clonotype was counted only a few times. The gene calls are TRBV7-2 and TRBJ2-7; D may be TRBD1 (6 bases). The V and J ends lost 0 bases and 1 base respectively, with 13 bases between them. The germline V gene encodes CDR1 SGHTA and CDR2 FQGNSA. The CDR3 is made up of 16 amino acids. The CDR3 reads CASSLASRTASYEQYF. CDR3 DNA sequence: TGTGCCAGCAGCTTAGCTTCCCGGACAGCTTCCTACGAGCAGTACTTC.

This clonotype was seen only a few times. The junction departs from germline at one end; a sequencing error may be responsible. The chain employs TRBV10-3 and TRBJ2-3; the match to TRBD2 covers 9 bases. The germline V gene encodes CDR1 ENHRY and CDR2 SYGVKD. The CDR3 length is 15 residues. Here the CDR3 DNA reads TGTGCCATCAGTCGCGGGGGGGCCACCACAGATGCGCAGTATTTT. Its protein is CAISRGGATTDAQYF.

Concerning this clonotype itself: The conserved final phenylalanine or tryptophan is absent from the CDR3, which likely points to a read error. The chain combines TRBV2 with TRBJ1-1; D not resolved. CDR3 length: 11 amino acids. Per the germline V gene, CDR1 is SNHLY and CDR2 is FYNNEI. V was clipped by 10 bases and J by 6 bases, with 12 bases between them. Here the CDR3 reads CATKVGAEAFV. CDR3 nucleotide sequence: TGTGCCACCAAAGTGGGAGCTGAAGCTTTCGTT.

This clonotype was seen only a few times. The genes are TRBV20-1 and TRBJ1-2; 7 bases align to TRBD1. The trim removed 7 bases at V and 5 bases at J, leaving 10 bases unmatched. Germline CDR1 and CDR2: DFQATT and SNEGSKA (reference sequence). The CDR3 is 13 residues long. The chain's CDR3 is CSVSSTGWYGYTF. CDR3 coding DNA: TGCAGTGTTAGTTCGACAGGGTGGTATGGCTACACCTTC.

J is TRBJ2-1 and V is TRBV9; 14 nucleotides align to TRBD2. V trimming: 3 bases; J trimming: 6 bases; junction bases outside the gene matches: 14. Germline CDR1 reads SGDLS; CDR2 reads YYNGEE. This CDR3 has 19 amino acids. The chain's CDR3 is CASSARLAGGPLEGNEQFF. The CDR3 nucleotides are TGTGCCAGCAGCGCAAGACTAGCGGGGGGGCCTTTGGAGGGCAATGAGCAGTTCTTC.

Remarks on this clonotype: This may be a read error, as it is one base from a much larger clone. The V and J genes are TRBV2 and TRBJ2-7, with D perhaps TRBD1 or TRBD2 (7 bases each). The CDR3 has 13 residues. CDR1 is SNHLY and CDR2 is FYNNEI in the germline V gene. Written as DNA, the CDR3 is TGTACCAGCGGGACAGTTTTCGACTACGAGCAGTACTTC. Amino acid sequence: CTSGTVFDYEQYF.

This clonotype came up many times. V usage is TRBV6-5 and J usage is TRBJ1-1; D gene ambiguous. The V gene lost 2 bases and the J gene lost 0 bases, with 4 bases spanning the gap. The germline gives CDR1 MNHEY, CDR2 SVGAGI. The CDR3 runs to 13 residues. CDR3 in DNA: TGTGCCAGCAGTTACGGGATGAACACTGAAGCTTTCTTT. Its protein is CASSYGMNTEAFF.

The chain recombines TRBV6-2 or TRBV6-3 with TRBJ2-4, with D possibly matching TRBD2 (6 bases). Gene TRBJ2-7 matches the end of the DNA better, so the J call may be wrong. The CDR3 consists of 15 residues. CDR1 MNHEY and CDR2 SVGEGT come from the germline V gene. CDR3 DNA sequence: TGTGCCAGCAGTTACATCGGGAGCGAGACCTACGAGCAGTACTTC. Translating it yields CASSYIGSETYEQYF.

J is TRBJ1-1 and V is TRBV7-9; the match to TRBD1 covers 9 bases. The CDR3 runs to 19 residues. J was trimmed by 0 bases and V by 5 bases; bases with no gene match: 16. CDR1 SEHNR and CDR2 FQNEAQ come from the germline V gene (reference sequence). The CDR3 region is CASSPYPSGQGFMNTEAFF. The CDR3 DNA is TGTGCCAGCAGCCCCTACCCCTCGGGACAGGGCTTCATGAACACTGAAGCTTTCTTT.